This TCR beta chain originates from a study of T cell responses to AZD1222 COVID-19 vaccine. Study conclusions and caveats: Only 5 or 6 people who got AZD1222 tested seropositive at baseline.

Worth noting for this clone: The antigen remains undetermined.

V shed 4 bases and J shed 4 bases, with 18 bases lying between them. Germline assignment: CDR1 SGHDN and CDR2 FVKESK. The CDR3 is 16 amino acids. The repertoire was sequenced with immunoSEQ multiplex PCR; TCRdb's copy has only in-frame clones and lacks some. The sample holds some 66,000 clones, 89% seen once. The sequence came from an adult who received the AZD1222 COVID-19 vaccine. The rearrangement joins TRBV14 to TRBJ2-3, with D possibly matching TRBD2 (6 bases). This specimen consisted of peripheral blood, obtained 28 days after the second AZD1222 dose. The CDR3 loop reads CASSRGGGFGADTQYF. DNA of the CDR3: TGTGCCAGCAGCCGAGGTGGAGGGTTTGGCGCAGATACGCAGTATTTT.